Each of the 21 T cell receptor beta chains below was sequenced from the same sample in a study of blood T cell repertoires in COVID-19. Repertoires were generated with immunoSEQ multiplex PCR, while TCRdb's copy carries only in-frame clones and drops some. This sample has 30,000 to 45,000 clones, with more than 75% found just once. Sequenced input: peripheral blood. The origin of the receptors is a man aged 65-85 years with acute or convalescent COVID-19.

The genes are TRBV27 and TRBJ2-3; 14 bases line up with TRBD2. The CDR3 length is 18 residues. The junction had 4 bases not matched to a gene; V was cut back by 2 bases and J by 0 bases. Germline V gene sequence: CDR1 MNHEY, CDR2 SMNVEV (reference sequence). Here the CDR3 reads CASSLRRLAGGSTDTQYF. The DNA of the CDR3 is TGTGCCAGCAGTTTACGCAGACTAGCGGGGGGGAGCACAGATACGCAGTATTTT.

In nucleotides, the CDR3 is TGTGCCAGCAGCTTCGACAGGGGGCATGGCGGGGAGCTGTTTTTT. It is translated as CASSFDRGHGGELFF. The chain combines TRBV7-2 with TRBJ2-2; 10 bases are a match to TRBD1. CDR1 and CDR2 from the germline V gene are SGHTA and FQGNSA. CDR3 length: 15 amino acids. The V and J ends lost 3 bases and 7 bases, in that order; junction bases with no gene match: 5. Full variable domain (rest looked up from reference TRBV7-2 and TRBJ2-2): GAGVSQSPSNKVTEKGKDVELRCDPISGHTALYWYRQSLGQGLEFLIYFQGNSAPDKSGLPSDRFSAERTGGSVSTLTIQRTQQEDSAVYLCASSFDRGHGGELFFGEGSRLTVL.

Only one count was recorded for this clone. The chain is built from TRBV9 and TRBJ2-7, with 8 bases aligning to TRBD1. This CDR3 spans 13 amino acids. CDR1 and CDR2 from the germline V gene are SGDLS and YYNGEE. Unmatched junction bases numbered 8, after V lost 6 bases and J lost 6 bases. The CDR3 DNA is TGTGCCAGCACCTTTGACACAGGGGGCGAGCAGTACTTC. It codes for CASTFDTGGEQYF.

In this sample, this clone turned up once. The chain carries TRBV4-3 and TRBJ1-4; 10 nucleotides agree with TRBD1. J gave up 8 bases and V 0 bases, and 9 bases lay outside the gene matches. In germline, CDR1 is LGHNA, CDR2 YSLEER. CDR3 length: 17 residues. CDR3 nucleotides: TGCGCCAGCAGCCAAGACCTCGGGGGACAGGGGAGGGAAAAACTGTTTTTT. This encodes CASSQDLGGQGREKLFF.

This chain joins TRBV5-3 and TRBJ2-3; D is perhaps TRBD2 (6 bases). TRBV5-3 is labeled an ORF, and its function is uncertain. V was pared by 1 base and J by 11 bases, with 11 bases between. This CDR3 comprises 12 residues. The CDR3 spells CARSLLTSLQYF. The CDR3 DNA follows: TGTGCCAGAAGCTTGTTAACTAGCCTGCAGTATTTT.

The chain is built from TRBV24-1 and TRBJ1-5, with a tentative D call TRBD1 (5 bases). The CDR3 runs 16 residues. V lost 2 bases to trimming and J lost 2 bases, with 12 bases between them. Germline V CDR1 and CDR2: KGHDR, SFDVKD. Written as DNA, the CDR3 is TGTGCCACCAGTGATTCTACGGGACTTGGCAATCAGCCCCAGCATTTT. This encodes CATSDSTGLGNQPQHF.

The chain combines TRBV2 with TRBJ2-4; 7 positions match TRBD2. J lost 1 base, V lost 4 bases, and 4 bases had no gene match. Germline V gene data show CDR1 as SNHLY and CDR2 as FYNNEI. This CDR3 region has 15 residues. Here the CDR3 reads CASSAGEGAKNIQYF. CDR3 DNA sequence: TGTGCCAGCAGTGCGGGGGAGGGGGCCAAAAACATTCAGTACTTC.

The rearrangement joins TRBV5-4 to TRBJ1-6; the match to TRBD1 covers 8 bases. The CDR3 spans 15 residues. Germline lookup yields CDR1 SGHNT and CDR2 YYREEE (reference sequence). V gave up 4 bases and J gave up 10 bases; unmatched junction bases: 10. CDR3 in amino acids: CASSAAGGVWSPLHF. CDR3 bases: TGTGCCAGCAGCGCCGCAGGGGGCGTTTGGTCACCCCTCCACTTT.

V and J are TRBV11-2 and TRBJ2-7; 15 bases line up with TRBD2. Trimming cost V 5 bases and J 4 bases; bases outside gene matches: 6. Germline CDR1 is SGHAT and CDR2 is FQNNGV. The CDR3 consists of 16 residues. This CDR3 is CASSPGLAGGRYEQYF. For the CDR3, the DNA is TGTGCCAGCAGCCCGGGACTAGCGGGGGGCCGGTACGAGCAGTACTTC. The entire variable domain, with the rest obtained from reference TRBV11-2 and TRBJ2-7, is as follows: EAGVAQSPRYKIIEKRQSVAFWCNPISGHATLYWYQQILGQGPKLLIQFQNNGVVDDSQLPKDRFSAERLKGVDSTLKIQPAKLEDSAVYLCASSPGLAGGRYEQYFGPGTRLTVT.

This chain connects TRBV6-5 to TRBJ1-1; D is perhaps TRBD1 (6 bases). Germline assignment: CDR1 MNHEY and CDR2 SVGAGI. The V gene lost 8 bases and the J gene lost 1 base, with 11 bases spanning the gap. The length of the CDR3 is 13 residues. This CDR3 reads CASLKTGNTEAFF. Here the CDR3 DNA reads TGTGCCAGCCTCAAGACAGGGAACACTGAAGCTTTCTTT.

This chain links TRBV6-5 with TRBJ2-2, with 12 bases identical to TRBD2. The CDR3 loop spans 13 amino acids. Germline trimming cut 6 bases from V and 7 bases from J; bases unmatched to any gene: 0. CDR1 is MNHEY, CDR2 SVGAGI, per germline. The CDR3 reads CASRLAGGGELFF. Written as DNA, the CDR3 is TGTGCCAGCAGACTAGCGGGGGGCGGGGAGCTGTTTTTT.

The V gene is TRBV24-1, the J gene TRBJ2-3; TRBD2 is a possible D gene (6 bases). From germline, CDR1 is KGHDR and CDR2 SFDVKD. This CDR3 contains 12 residues. CDR3 loop: CASGDSTDTQYF. CDR3 bases: TGTGCTAGCGGAGATAGCACAGATACGCAGTATTTT.

The rearrangement links TRBV9 to TRBJ1-1, with unresolved D. The CDR3 runs 14 residues. CDR1 SGDLS and CDR2 YYNGEE come from the germline V gene. The ends were cut back, 1 base at V and 2 bases at J, with 9 bases in the middle. CDR3 loop: CASSVTVGNTEAFF. For the CDR3, the DNA is TGTGCCAGCAGCGTAACTGTCGGTAACACTGAAGCTTTCTTT.

This chain connects TRBV7-6 to TRBJ1-4; D is unclear. The CDR3 contains 13 residues. Trimming stripped 0 bases from V and 7 bases from J, with 6 bases between. Germline CDR1 SGHVS, CDR2 FNYEAQ. CDR3 DNA sequence: TGTGCCAGCAGCTTAGCGGCCTTTGAAAAACTGTTTTTT. It yields the protein CASSLAAFEKLFF. Filled out from reference TRBV7-6 and TRBJ1-4, the complete variable domain reads GAGVSQSPRYKVTKRGQDVALRCDPISGHVSLYWYRQALGQGPEFLTYFNYEAQQDKSGLPNDRFSAERPEGSISTLTIQRTEQRDSAMYRCASSLAAFEKLFFGSGTQLSVL.

This chain connects TRBV11-2 to TRBJ1-4; 9 bases map to TRBD1. The CDR3 is made up of 14 amino acids. The germline gives CDR1 SGHAT, CDR2 FQNNGV. J lost 8 bases, V lost 6 bases, and 7 bases had no gene match. This chain's CDR3 is CASRPTGGKEKLFF. The CDR3 DNA is TGTGCCAGCAGACCAACAGGGGGCAAAGAAAAACTGTTTTTT.

The chain uses TRBV29-1 and TRBJ2-3, with 7 bases identical to TRBD1. Per the germline V gene, CDR1 is SQVTM and CDR2 is ANQGSEA. This CDR3 spans 14 amino acids. V lost 6 bases, J lost 2 bases, and 8 bases stayed unmatched. This chain's CDR3 is CSVPVGGATDTQYF. In nucleotides, the CDR3 is TGCAGCGTCCCTGTAGGGGGCGCCACAGATACGCAGTATTTT.

The sample holds one count of this clone. The V call is TRBV9, the J call TRBJ1-2; unclear D gene. The CDR3 contains 14 residues. Germline V gene lookup returns CDR1 SGDLS and CDR2 YYNGEE. V was trimmed by 3 bases and J by 3 bases, leaving 12 bases between them. In DNA, the CDR3 is TGTGCCAGCAGCGCGCGTTCTATTGACTATGGCTACACCTTC. Its protein is CASSARSIDYGYTF.

The chain combines TRBV29-1 with TRBJ2-7; TRBD1 might be the D (5 bases). CDR3 size: 11 residues. Germline values: CDR1 SQVTM, CDR2 ANQGSEA. Trimming pared 7 bases from V and 3 bases from J, leaving 10 bases between. The CDR3 reads CSASTDYEQYF. The CDR3 coding sequence is TGCAGCGCCTCGACAGACTACGAGCAGTACTTC.

This clone counts as medium-sized. This chain uses TRBV5-3 with TRBJ2-1; 10 nucleotides match TRBD2. TRBV5-3 qualifies as an ORF whose function is uncertain. CDR3 length equals 15 residues. V gave up 1 base and J gave up 7 bases; unmatched junction bases: 5. The CDR3 DNA sequence: TGTGCCAGAAGCTTGACTAGCGGGGAGCAAAATGAGCAGTTCTTC. Its protein product is CARSLTSGEQNEQFF.

This clone came up once. V and J are TRBV6-1 and TRBJ2-2; 9 bases map to TRBD2. The CDR3 has 16 amino acids. Losses at the gene ends were 1 base for V and 8 bases for J; bases not matched to a gene: 8. Germline CDR1 reads MNHNS; CDR2 reads SASEGT. The CDR3 is CASSEDLAGLRGELFF. The CDR3 nucleotides read TGTGCCAGCAGTGAAGACCTAGCGGGGCTTCGGGGGGAGCTGTTTTTT.

This clone was recorded a few times. The chain recombines TRBV18 with TRBJ2-5; 11 positions match TRBD2. The length of the CDR3 is 16 residues. Germline CDR1 is KGHSH and CDR2 is LQKENI. Germline trimming cut 3 bases from V and 2 bases from J; bases unmatched to any gene: 5. CDR3 coding DNA: TGTGCCAGCTCACCTCTGACTAGCGGGGCACAAGAGACCCAGTACTTC. Amino acid sequence: CASSPLTSGAQETQYF.